This note documents a single TCR beta chain sequence. What it binds is not known. The V gene's germline CDR1 is SQVTM and CDR2 ANQGSEA. Trimming took off 8 bases at V and 4 bases at J, with 10 bases between the two ends. CDR3 length equals 11 residues. The data derive from a study of cytomegalovirus exposure and HLA in healthy donors. In the PCR, 60 Vbeta and 13 Jbeta primers were used. Repertoires were generated with immunoSEQ multiplex PCR, while TCRdb's copy carries only in-frame clones and drops some. The repertoire holds hundreds of thousands of clones, with 65% to 80% as singletons. Findings and caveats of the study: Researchers reported in a later analysis that common viral pathogens appeared linked to several top clusters. HLA restriction was apparent for most CMV-associated TCR beta chains in a later analysis. Cytomegalovirus association was listed for 164 TCR beta chains.

The clonotype originates from a girl aged 2-10 years in good health and CMV-seronegative. The sample comprised PBMCs. The chain uses TRBV29-1 and TRBJ2-3; D is ambiguous. DNA of the CDR3: TGCAGCTTTGCCGTTTCAGATACGCAGTATTTT. It specifies CSFAVSDTQYF.